These 14 T cell receptor beta chains originate from one sample sequenced in a study of blood T cell repertoires in COVID-19 (dated by TCRdb to 2018 to 2021). Receptors were amplified or captured by the immunoSEQ multiplex PCR assay. TCRdb stores this immuneACCESS table with in-frame sequences only. Part of the clones is absent; in the studies checked, under half of the shortfall reflects unresolved V genes, and no reason is known for the rest. This sample holds a few hundred thousand clones; 85% to 90% were observed only once. 2% to 2.5% of the sample belongs to the ten largest clones. Sequenced sample: PBMCs or T cells enriched from blood (not recorded which). All receptors come from an older woman in a cohort exposed to, infected with or recovered from COVID-19 (not recorded which).

This rearrangement joins TRBV3-1 (or the pseudogene TRBV3-2) to TRBJ2-1, with D possibly TRBD2 on 5 matching bases. The V gene's germline CDR1 is LGHDT and CDR2 YNNKEL (reference sequence). Between the trimmed V and J ends, which lost 6 bases and 7 bases, there was a span of 10 bases. The CDR3 length is 12 residues. CDR3 nucleotide sequence: TGTGCCAGCAGTCAAAGGAGGAATGAGCAGTTCTTC. Amino acids: CASSQRRNEQFF.

The genes are TRBV28 and TRBJ2-1; 7 nucleotides line up with TRBD2. The V and J ends lost 7 bases and 0 bases, in that order; junction bases with no gene match: 9. The CDR3 is 16 amino acids. CDR1 is MDHEN, CDR2 SYDVKM, per germline. The CDR3 here is CASTASGSPSYNEQFF. CDR3 nucleotide sequence: TGTGCCAGCACCGCTAGCGGTTCGCCCTCCTACAATGAGCAGTTCTTC.

V is TRBV10-3 and J is TRBJ2-2; the D gene is possibly TRBD1 (6 bases). Trimming pared 3 bases from V and 3 bases from J, leaving 8 bases between. CDR1 and CDR2 from the germline V gene are ENHRY and SYGVKD. CDR3 length: 14 amino acids. The CDR3 nucleotides are TGTGCCATCAGTGAACAGGGCTACACCGGGGAGCTGTTTTTT. This codes for CAISEQGYTGELFF.

The V gene is TRBV7-9, the J gene TRBJ1-1; D not certain. Trimming removed 1 base at V and 5 bases at J, with 5 bases between. CDR1 SEHNR and CDR2 FQNEAQ come from the germline V gene (reference sequence). This CDR3 contains 12 residues. CDR3 region: CASSLDRTEAFF. In DNA, the CDR3 is TGTGCCAGCAGCTTAGACCGGACTGAAGCTTTCTTT.

The chain couples TRBV24-1 to TRBJ1-1; D uncertain. This CDR3 contains 12 residues. The V and J ends lost 4 bases and 11 bases respectively, with 13 bases between them. Germline loops: CDR1 KGHDR, CDR2 SFDVKD. CDR3 DNA: TGTGCCACCAGTGACTCCACTCTGCGGGCTTTCTTT. Translated, it gives CATSDSTLRAFF.

This clone occurred a few times. This chain connects TRBV2 to TRBJ1-1; no definite D call. Trimming pared 1 base from V and 1 base from J, leaving 19 bases between. The CDR3 runs 18 residues. Germline V CDR1 and CDR2: SNHLY, FYNNEI. CDR3 sequence: CASSEGYRGRAENTEAFF. CDR3 DNA sequence: TGTGCCAGCAGTGAAGGCTACCGAGGGAGGGCAGAGAACACTGAAGCTTTCTTT.

The chain combines TRBV7-8 with TRBJ2-7; the match to TRBD2 covers 8 bases. There are 14 residues in the CDR3. The V gene's germline CDR1 is SGHVS and CDR2 FQNEAQ. Losses at the gene ends were 3 bases for V and 4 bases for J; bases not matched to a gene: 5. DNA for the CDR3: TGTGCCAGCAGCTTGGGACTAGAATATTACGAGCAGTACTTC. Protein sequence: CASSLGLEYYEQYF.

The chain carries TRBV6-5 and TRBJ2-1; D is perhaps TRBD2 (5 bases). Trimming stripped 3 bases from V and 5 bases from J, with 17 bases between. There are 16 residues in the CDR3. Germline V gene sequence: CDR1 MNHEY, CDR2 SVGAGI. CDR3 loop: CASSYDGNPPHNEQFF. The CDR3 bases are TGTGCCAGCAGTTATGACGGGAACCCTCCACACAATGAGCAGTTCTTC.

The chain uses TRBV7-2 and TRBJ1-1; the D gene is possibly TRBD1 (5 bases). Germline V gene lookup returns CDR1 SGHTA and CDR2 FQGNSA. Trimming pared 1 base from V and 5 bases from J, leaving 14 bases between. This CDR3 is built from 15 residues. The CDR3: CASSLGWLGGTEAFF. CDR3 coding DNA: TGTGCCAGCAGCTTAGGTTGGTTGGGGGGAACTGAAGCTTTCTTT.

The rearrangement links TRBV1 to TRBJ2-2; the table's TRBD2 call for D was not verified on the DNA. TRBV1 is assigned pseudogene status. This CDR3 is built from 13 residues. The CDR3 sequence: CTSSPIPVGELFF. The CDR3 nucleotides read TGCACCAGCAGCCCAATACCGGTCGGGGAGCTGTTTTTT.

The V gene is TRBV7-2, the J gene TRBJ2-5; D is possibly TRBD1 (6 bases). The CDR3 extends over 15 amino acids. The germline gives CDR1 SGHTA, CDR2 FQGNSA. V was cut by 3 bases and J by 2 bases, with 13 bases left in between. The CDR3 region has the DNA TGTGCCAGCAGCTTCCAAGTCGACAGGCAAGAGACCCAGTACTTC. Translation: CASSFQVDRQETQYF.

This clone is a singleton in its sample. This rearrangement joins TRBV28 to TRBJ2-7, with D possibly being TRBD1 (6 bases). V was pared by 6 bases and J by 1 base, with 16 bases between. The CDR3 covers 15 residues. Germline lookup yields CDR1 MDHEN and CDR2 SYDVKM. This chain's CDR3 is CASREQGQGSYEQYF. CDR3 nucleotide sequence: TGTGCCAGCAGGGAACAGGGCCAGGGTTCCTACGAGCAGTACTTC.

V usage is TRBV15 and J usage is TRBJ1-5; D perhaps matches TRBD1 (6 bases). Trimming cost V 5 bases and J 7 bases, with 12 bases left between them. CDR1 is LNHNV, CDR2 YYDKDF, per germline (reference sequence). This CDR3 comprises 13 residues. The CDR3 reads CATSARGTQPQHF. CDR3 in DNA: TGTGCCACCAGCGCCAGGGGAACCCAGCCCCAGCATTTT.

The gene calls are TRBV11-2 and TRBJ1-1, with D possibly being TRBD1 (6 bases). Per the germline V gene, CDR1 is SGHAT and CDR2 is FQNNGV. Between the trimmed V and J ends, which lost 1 base and 0 bases, there was a span of 9 bases. The length of the CDR3 is 15 residues. In DNA form, the CDR3 reads TGTGCCAGCAGCTTAGTCAGGGGCCTGAACACTGAAGCTTTCTTT. Translated: CASSLVRGLNTEAFF.